The entry that follows covers one T cell receptor (beta chain) sequence. Its antigen remains unknown. TEMRA cells were enriched by FACS, and CD4+ and CD8+ T cells were negatively isolated. This CDR3 comprises 16 residues. Germline V CDR1 and CDR2: LNHDA, SQIVND (reference sequence). The V gene lost 8 bases and the J gene lost 0 bases, with 17 bases spanning the gap. It was with random hexamers that about 0.45 to 1 ug RNA was reverse transcribed. TCRdb processed the immunoSEQ multiplex PCR reads anew with MiXCR; each CDR3 protein has one entry. The table has more than 95,000 distinct CDR3 sequences, around 94% seen once; the top ten hold 0.093%. This entry comes from a study of CD8 T cells in Susac syndrome. Notes on the study in general: The study recognized that its TCR sequencing and HLA analysis covered a relatively small number of individuals.

The chain couples TRBV19 to TRBJ1-3; perhaps TRBD1 as D (6 bases). This sequence was found in a human donor with multiple sclerosis. The sequenced material came from CD4+ T cells from PBMCs. CDR3 sequence (DNA): TGTGCCAGTTCTTCACCTCGGGACATCTCTGGAAACACCATATATTTT. The encoded protein is CASSSPRDISGNTIYF. Supplemented by reference TRBV19 and TRBJ1-3, the full variable domain reads DGGITQSPKYLFRKEGQNVTLSCEQNLNHDAMYWYRQDPGQGLRLIYYSQIVNDFQKGDIAEGYSVSREKKESFPLTVTSAQKNPTAFYLCASSSPRDISGNTIYFGEGSWLTVV.